Presented here are 15 T cell receptor beta chains from one specimen sequenced in a study of blood T cell repertoires in COVID-19. Only in-frame clones appear in the TCRdb table, and some are missing; sequencing was by immunoSEQ multiplex PCR. The data show almost 250,000 clones, with approximately 90% seen just once and over 4% held by the top ten. Input material: PBMCs or T cells enriched from blood (not recorded which). The source of these receptors is a woman in her 30s who had recovered from COVID-19.

This rearrangement joins TRBV19 to TRBJ2-1; tentatively, D is TRBD2 (6 bases). Germline V gene lookup returns CDR1 LNHDA and CDR2 SQIVND (reference sequence). Trimming pared 9 bases from V and 9 bases from J, leaving 21 bases between. The CDR3 is 14 residues long. The CDR3 bases are TGTGCCAGCAAGGGGCCGGGAGTAAGGATTGAGCAGTTCTTC. Residues: CASKGPGVRIEQFF.

The chain employs TRBV30 and TRBJ1-2, with 11 bases lining up with TRBD1. J gave up 10 bases and V 4 bases, and 2 bases lay outside the gene matches. Per the germline V gene, CDR1 is GTSNPN and CDR2 is SVGIG (reference sequence). The CDR3 loop spans 11 amino acids. Written as DNA, the CDR3 is TGTGCCTGGAAGGGACAGGGGGACTACACCTTC. Translation gives CAWKGQGDYTF.

V gene TRBV24-1 combines with J gene TRBJ2-3; 9 bases align to TRBD1. Looked up from germline, CDR1 is KGHDR and CDR2 is SFDVKD. The CDR3 contains 14 residues. Germline trimming cut 6 bases from V and 0 bases from J; bases unmatched to any gene: 0. CDR3 in amino acids: CATSTGGSTDTQYF. CDR3 DNA: TGTGCCACCAGTACAGGGGGCAGCACAGATACGCAGTATTTT.

The chain couples TRBV3-1 (or the pseudogene TRBV3-2) to TRBJ1-1; TRBD1 agrees at 7 bases. CDR3 length equals 16 residues. J lost 0 bases, V lost 1 base, and 5 bases had no gene match. The germline V gene encodes CDR1 LGHDT and CDR2 YNNKEL (reference sequence). DNA for the CDR3: TGTGCCAGCAGCCAAGCTTTAGGGGGCATGAACACTGAAGCTTTCTTT. This sequence encodes CASSQALGGMNTEAFF.

This clone was seen just once. J is TRBJ1-5 and V is TRBV9; D is perhaps TRBD1 (6 bases). Germline-derived CDR1 and CDR2 are SGDLS and YYNGEE. The CDR3 spans 15 residues. Between the trimmed V and J ends, which lost 4 bases and 0 bases, there was a span of 11 bases. CDR3 amino acids: CASSSGGASNQPQHF. The CDR3 bases are TGTGCCAGCAGCTCGGGGGGGGCTAGCAATCAGCCCCAGCATTTT.

A few counts support this clone. The rearrangement uses TRBV19 and TRBJ1-3; D gene uncertain. This CDR3 is 14 amino acids long. The V and J ends lost 6 bases and 2 bases respectively, with 11 bases between them. Germline CDR1 is LNHDA and CDR2 is SQIVND (reference sequence). The CDR3 DNA sequence: TGTGCCAGTAGGATCAGCGCAGCTGGAAACACCATATATTTT. Protein sequence: CASRISAAGNTIYF.

The chain carries TRBV9 and TRBJ2-1; 14 bases align to TRBD2. CDR3 length: 19 amino acids. J was trimmed by 7 bases and V by 4 bases; bases with no gene match: 16. Germline CDR1 is SGDLS and CDR2 is YYNGEE. The DNA of the CDR3 is TGTGCCAGCAGCAACCCAATCGCCCGGACTAGCGGGGGGAGGAATGAGCAGTTCTTC. Protein product: CASSNPIARTSGGRNEQFF.

The chain has TRBV6-5 and TRBJ1-5, with unresolved D. From germline, CDR1 is MNHEY and CDR2 SVGAGI. V was shortened by 7 bases and J by 5 bases, with 12 bases between the two germline ends. This CDR3 is built from 13 residues. Here the CDR3 DNA reads TGTGCCAGCATAGGGAGGGTGGATCAGCCCCAGCATTTT. This encodes CASIGRVDQPQHF.

The chain couples TRBV28 to TRBJ2-1, with TRBD1 matching 8 bases. The CDR3 covers 15 residues. CDR1 MDHEN and CDR2 SYDVKM come from the germline V gene. Trimming removed 5 bases from V and 7 bases from J; junction bases left unmatched: 10. The DNA of the CDR3 is TGTGCCAGCAGTCCAAGGACAGGGAATGGGAATGAGCAGTTCTTC. Translating it yields CASSPRTGNGNEQFF.

This clone was observed once. The chain recombines TRBV3-1 (or the pseudogene TRBV3-2) with TRBJ1-1; maybe TRBD1 (5 bases). The CDR3 runs to 15 residues. Germline V lookup: CDR1 LGHDT, CDR2 YNNKEL (reference sequence). V was trimmed by 0 bases and J by 6 bases, leaving 14 bases between them. CDR3 coding DNA: TGTGCCAGCAGCCAAGAAAGGGTTTTGGGGCCTGAAGCTTTCTTT. Protein: CASSQERVLGPEAFF.

This rearrangement joins TRBV5-8 to TRBJ1-1; D ambiguous. From germline, CDR1 is SGHTS and CDR2 YDEGEE. V was cut by 1 base and J by 7 bases, with 5 bases left in between. This CDR3 is built from 11 residues. CDR3 coding DNA: TGTGCCAGCAGCTTGCAGAATGAAGCTTTCTTT. As protein: CASSLQNEAFF.

The chain recombines TRBV28 with TRBJ2-7, with 14 nucleotides matching TRBD2. The CDR3 loop spans 15 amino acids. The J segment lost 7 bases and the V segment lost 5 bases, leaving 7 bases of the junction unmatched. Germline CDR1 reads MDHEN; CDR2 reads SYDVKM. CDR3 region: CASSPRLAGGREQYF. The CDR3, as DNA: TGTGCCAGCAGTCCAAGACTAGCGGGAGGGCGTGAGCAGTACTTC.

This sequence joins TRBV11-3 and TRBJ2-1, with 7 bases lining up with TRBD2. The J segment lost 5 bases and the V segment lost 5 bases, leaving 24 bases of the junction unmatched. Germline V gene lookup returns CDR1 SGHNT and CDR2 YENEEA. The CDR3 loop spans 20 amino acids. In DNA form, the CDR3 reads TGTGCCAGCAGCACCCGGACTAGTCGCACACCCTTTCCCCCGCACAATGAGCAGTTCTTC. Protein: CASSTRTSRTPFPPHNEQFF.

The chain has TRBV29-1 and TRBJ1-1; 11 bases match TRBD1. Germline assignment: CDR1 SQVTM and CDR2 ANQGSEA. The CDR3 sequence is 14 residues long. The junction had 4 bases not matched to a gene; V was cut back by 7 bases and J by 0 bases. CDR3 nucleotide sequence: TGCAGCGCCGGGACAGGGGGTGTGAACACTGAAGCTTTCTTT. As protein: CSAGTGGVNTEAFF.

Written as DNA, the CDR3 is TGTGCCAGCAGCTTAGGAGGACTGAGGTACGAGCAGTACTTC. Its translation: CASSLGGLRYEQYF. The chain combines TRBV7-2 with TRBJ2-7, with a tentative D call TRBD2 (5 bases). Germline V CDR1 and CDR2: SGHTA, FQGNSA. This CDR3 is built from 14 residues. Trimming took off 1 base at V and 4 bases at J, with 11 bases between the two ends.